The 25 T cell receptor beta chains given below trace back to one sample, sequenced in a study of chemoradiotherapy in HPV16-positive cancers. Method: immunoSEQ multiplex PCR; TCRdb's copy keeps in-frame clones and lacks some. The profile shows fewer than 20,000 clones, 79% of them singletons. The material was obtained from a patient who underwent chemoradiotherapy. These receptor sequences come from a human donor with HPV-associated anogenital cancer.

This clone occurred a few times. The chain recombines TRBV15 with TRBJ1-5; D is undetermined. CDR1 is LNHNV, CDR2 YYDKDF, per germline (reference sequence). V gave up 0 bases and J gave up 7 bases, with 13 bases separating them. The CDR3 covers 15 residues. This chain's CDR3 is CATSRDLVEGQPQHF. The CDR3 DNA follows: TGTGCCACCAGCAGAGATTTGGTGGAAGGGCAGCCCCAGCATTTT.

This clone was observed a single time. CDR3 coding DNA: TGTGCCAGCAGCTTGGCTTACAATGAGCAGTTCTTC. Amino acid sequence: CASSLAYNEQFF. V gene TRBV5-6 combines with J gene TRBJ2-1; D call uncertain. V was trimmed by 0 bases and J by 4 bases, leaving 2 bases between them. The CDR3 sequence is 12 residues long. The germline V gene encodes CDR1 SGHDT and CDR2 YYEEEE.

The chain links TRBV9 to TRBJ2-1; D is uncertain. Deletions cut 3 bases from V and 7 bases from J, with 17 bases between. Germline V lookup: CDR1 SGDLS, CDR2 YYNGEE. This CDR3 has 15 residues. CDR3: CASSESLNEANEQFF. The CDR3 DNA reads TGTGCCAGCAGCGAAAGTCTAAACGAGGCTAATGAGCAGTTCTTC. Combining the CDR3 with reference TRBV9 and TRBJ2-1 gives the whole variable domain DSGVTQTPKHLITATGQRVTLRCSPRSGDLSVYWYQQSLDQGLQFLIQYYNGEERAKGNILERFSAQQFPDLHSELNLSSLELGDSALYFCASSESLNEANEQFFGPGTRLTVL.

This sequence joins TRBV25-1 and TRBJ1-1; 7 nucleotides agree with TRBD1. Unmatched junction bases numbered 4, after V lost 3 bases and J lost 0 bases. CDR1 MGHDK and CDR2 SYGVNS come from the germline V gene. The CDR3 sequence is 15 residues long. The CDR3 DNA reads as TGTGCCAGCAGTGACCCCGGGACAGTGAACACTGAAGCTTTCTTT. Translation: CASSDPGTVNTEAFF.

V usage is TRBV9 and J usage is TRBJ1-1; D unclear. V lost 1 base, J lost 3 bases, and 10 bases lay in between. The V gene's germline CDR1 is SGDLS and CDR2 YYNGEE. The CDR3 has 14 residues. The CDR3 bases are TGTGCCAGCAGCGTACAAGGTCTTGACACTGAAGCTTTCTTT. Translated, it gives CASSVQGLDTEAFF.

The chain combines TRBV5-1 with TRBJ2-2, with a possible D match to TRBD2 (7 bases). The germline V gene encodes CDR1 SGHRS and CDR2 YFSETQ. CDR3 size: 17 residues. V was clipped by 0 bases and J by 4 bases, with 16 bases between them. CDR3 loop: CASSLARGGYGTGELFF. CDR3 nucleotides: TGCGCCAGCAGCTTGGCCCGCGGGGGCTACGGCACCGGGGAGCTGTTTTTT.

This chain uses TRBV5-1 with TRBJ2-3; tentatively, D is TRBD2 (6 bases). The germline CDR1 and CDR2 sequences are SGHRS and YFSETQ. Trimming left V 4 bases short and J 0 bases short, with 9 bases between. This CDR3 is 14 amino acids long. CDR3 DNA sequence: TGCGCCAGCAGCCCTGGGACTAGCACAGATACGCAGTATTTT. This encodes CASSPGTSTDTQYF. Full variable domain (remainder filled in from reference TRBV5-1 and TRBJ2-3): KAGVTQTPRYLIKTRGQQVTLSCSPISGHRSVSWYQQTPGQGLQFLFEYFSETQRNKGNFPGRFSGRQFSNSRSEMNVSTLELGDSALYLCASSPGTSTDTQYFGPGTRLTVL.

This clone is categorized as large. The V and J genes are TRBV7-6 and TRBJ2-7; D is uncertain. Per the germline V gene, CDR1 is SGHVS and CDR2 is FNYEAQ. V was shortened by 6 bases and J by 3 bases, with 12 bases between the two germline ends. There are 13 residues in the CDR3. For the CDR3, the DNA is TGTGCCAGCAGTTCCGGGCCCAACTACGAGCAGTACTTC. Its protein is CASSSGPNYEQYF.

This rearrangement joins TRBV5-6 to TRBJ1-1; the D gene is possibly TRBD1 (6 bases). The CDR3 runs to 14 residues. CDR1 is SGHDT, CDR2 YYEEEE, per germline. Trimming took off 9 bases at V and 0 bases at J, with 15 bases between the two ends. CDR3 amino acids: CATNADSLNTEAFF. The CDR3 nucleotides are TGTGCCACCAATGCGGACAGTTTGAACACTGAAGCTTTCTTT.

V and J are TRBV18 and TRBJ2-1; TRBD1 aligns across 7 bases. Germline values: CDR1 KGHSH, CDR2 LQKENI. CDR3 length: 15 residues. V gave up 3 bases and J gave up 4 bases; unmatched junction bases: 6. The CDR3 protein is CASSPRQGEYNEQFF. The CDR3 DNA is TGTGCCAGCTCACCCAGGCAGGGGGAATACAATGAGCAGTTCTTC.

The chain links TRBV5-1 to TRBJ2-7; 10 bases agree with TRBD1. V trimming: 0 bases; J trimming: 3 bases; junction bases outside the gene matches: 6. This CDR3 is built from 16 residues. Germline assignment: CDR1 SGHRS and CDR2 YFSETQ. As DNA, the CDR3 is TGCGCCAGCAGCTTGGGACACCGGGACAGGGGCTACGAGCAGTACTTC. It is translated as CASSLGHRDRGYEQYF.

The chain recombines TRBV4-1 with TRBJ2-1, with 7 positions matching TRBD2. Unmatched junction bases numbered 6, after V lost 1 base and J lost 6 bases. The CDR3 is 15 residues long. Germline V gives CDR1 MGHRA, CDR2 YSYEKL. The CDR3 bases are TGCGCCAGCAGCCAAGTCCAGCGGGGCCTCAATGAGCAGTTCTTC. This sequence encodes CASSQVQRGLNEQFF.

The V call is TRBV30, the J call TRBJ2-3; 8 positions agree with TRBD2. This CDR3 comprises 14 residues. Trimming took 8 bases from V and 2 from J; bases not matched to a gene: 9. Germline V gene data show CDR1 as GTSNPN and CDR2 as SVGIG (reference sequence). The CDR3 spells CAIGLAVYTDTQYF. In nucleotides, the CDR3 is TGTGCCATCGGACTAGCCGTATACACAGATACGCAGTATTTT.

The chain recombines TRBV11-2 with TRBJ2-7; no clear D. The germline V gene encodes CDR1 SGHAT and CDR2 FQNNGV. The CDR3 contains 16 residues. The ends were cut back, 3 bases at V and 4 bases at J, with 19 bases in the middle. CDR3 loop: CASSFSGAPGSYEQYF. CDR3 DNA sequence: TGTGCCAGCAGCTTCTCCGGAGCCCCTGGGTCTTACGAGCAGTACTTC.

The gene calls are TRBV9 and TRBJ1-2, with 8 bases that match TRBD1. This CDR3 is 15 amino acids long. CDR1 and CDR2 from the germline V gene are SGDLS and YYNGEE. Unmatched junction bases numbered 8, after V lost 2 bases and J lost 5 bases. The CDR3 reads CASSVDTGQEYGYTF. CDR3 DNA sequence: TGTGCCAGCAGCGTCGACACGGGACAGGAATATGGCTACACCTTC.

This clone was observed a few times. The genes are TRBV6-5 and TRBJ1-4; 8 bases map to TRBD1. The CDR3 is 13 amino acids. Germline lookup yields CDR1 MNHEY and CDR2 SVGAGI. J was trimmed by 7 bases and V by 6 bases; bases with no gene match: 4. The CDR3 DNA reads TGTGCCAGCAGACGACAGGGGAGTGAAAAACTGTTTTTT. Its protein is CASRRQGSEKLFF.

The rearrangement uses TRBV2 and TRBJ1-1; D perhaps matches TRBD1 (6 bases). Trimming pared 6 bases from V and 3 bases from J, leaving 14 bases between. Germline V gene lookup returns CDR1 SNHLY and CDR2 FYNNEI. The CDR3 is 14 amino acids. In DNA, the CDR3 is TGTGCCAGCAGCGATGGACAGAAAGACACTGAAGCTTTCTTT. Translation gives CASSDGQKDTEAFF.

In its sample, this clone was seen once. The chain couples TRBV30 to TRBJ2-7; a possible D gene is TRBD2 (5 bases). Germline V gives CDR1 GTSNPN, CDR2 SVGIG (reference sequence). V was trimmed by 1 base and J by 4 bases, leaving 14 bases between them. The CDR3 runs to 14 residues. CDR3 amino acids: CAWSGVARPYEQYF. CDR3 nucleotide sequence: TGTGCCTGGAGTGGAGTAGCGAGGCCGTACGAGCAGTACTTC. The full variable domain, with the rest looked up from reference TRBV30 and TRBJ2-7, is SQTIHQWPATLVQPVGSPLSLECTVEGTSNPNLYWYRQAAGRGLQLLFYSVGIGQISSEVPQNLSASRPQDRQFILSSKKLLLSDSGFYLCAWSGVARPYEQYFGPGTRLTVT.

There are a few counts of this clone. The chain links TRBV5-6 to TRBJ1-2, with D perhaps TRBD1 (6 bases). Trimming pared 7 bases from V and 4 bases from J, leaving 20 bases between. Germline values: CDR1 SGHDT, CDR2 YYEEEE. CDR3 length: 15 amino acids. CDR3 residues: CASQPWGARIYGYTF. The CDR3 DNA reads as TGTGCCAGCCAACCGTGGGGGGCGAGAATCTATGGCTACACCTTC.

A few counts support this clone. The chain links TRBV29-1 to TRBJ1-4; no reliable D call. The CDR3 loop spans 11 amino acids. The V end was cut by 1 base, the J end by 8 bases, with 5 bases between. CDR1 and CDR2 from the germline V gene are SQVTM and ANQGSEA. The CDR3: CSVEVREKLFF. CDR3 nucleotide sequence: TGCAGCGTTGAAGTCAGGGAAAAACTGTTTTTT.

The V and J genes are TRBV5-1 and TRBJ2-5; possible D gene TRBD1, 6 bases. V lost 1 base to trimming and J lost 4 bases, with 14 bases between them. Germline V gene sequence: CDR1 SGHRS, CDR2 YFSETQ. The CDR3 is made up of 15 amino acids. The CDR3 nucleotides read TGCGCCAGCAGCTTGCTTCAGGGGAGTTCAGAGACCCAGTACTTC. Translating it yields CASSLLQGSSETQYF.

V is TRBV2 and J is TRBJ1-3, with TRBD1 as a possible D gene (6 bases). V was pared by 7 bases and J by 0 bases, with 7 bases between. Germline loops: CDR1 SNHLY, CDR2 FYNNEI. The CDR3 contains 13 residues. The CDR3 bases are TGTGCCAGCAACAGGGCCTCTGGAAACACCATATATTTT. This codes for CASNRASGNTIYF.

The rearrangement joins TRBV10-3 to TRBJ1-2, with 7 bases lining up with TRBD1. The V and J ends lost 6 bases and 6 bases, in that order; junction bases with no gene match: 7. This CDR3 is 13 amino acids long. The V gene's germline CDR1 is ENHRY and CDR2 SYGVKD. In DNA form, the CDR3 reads TGTGCCATCAGCGTCACAGGGGTGGATGGCTACACCTTC. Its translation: CAISVTGVDGYTF.

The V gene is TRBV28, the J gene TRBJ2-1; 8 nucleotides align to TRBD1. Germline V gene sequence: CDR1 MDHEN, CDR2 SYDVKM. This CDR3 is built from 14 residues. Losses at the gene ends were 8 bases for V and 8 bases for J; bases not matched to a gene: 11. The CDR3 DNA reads TGTGCCAGCCAGACGGACAGGGAGTTTGATGAGCAGTTCTTC. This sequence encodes CASQTDREFDEQFF.

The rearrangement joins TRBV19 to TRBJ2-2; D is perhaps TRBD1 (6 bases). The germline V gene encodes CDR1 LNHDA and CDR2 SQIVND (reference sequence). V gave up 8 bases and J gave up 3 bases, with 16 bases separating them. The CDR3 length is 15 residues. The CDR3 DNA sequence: TGTGCCAGTGCCGAGCAGGGGCTTTACACCGGGGAGCTGTTTTTT. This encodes CASAEQGLYTGELFF.